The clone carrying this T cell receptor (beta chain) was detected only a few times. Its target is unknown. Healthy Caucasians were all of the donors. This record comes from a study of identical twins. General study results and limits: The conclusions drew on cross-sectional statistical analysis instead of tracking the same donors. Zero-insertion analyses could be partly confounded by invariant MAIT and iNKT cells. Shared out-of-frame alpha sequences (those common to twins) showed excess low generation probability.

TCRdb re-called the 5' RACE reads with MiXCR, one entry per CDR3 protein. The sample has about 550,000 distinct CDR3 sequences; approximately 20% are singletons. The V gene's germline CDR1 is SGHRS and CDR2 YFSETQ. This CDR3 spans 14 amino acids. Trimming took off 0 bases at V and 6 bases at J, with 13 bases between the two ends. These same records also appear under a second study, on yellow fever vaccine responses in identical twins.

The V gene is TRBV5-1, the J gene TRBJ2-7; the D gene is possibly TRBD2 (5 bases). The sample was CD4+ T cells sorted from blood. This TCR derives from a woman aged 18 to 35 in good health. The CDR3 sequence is CASSLAGEVGEQYF. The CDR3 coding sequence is TGCGCCAGCAGCTTGGCCGGGGAAGTAGGCGAGCAGTACTTC.